These T cell receptor beta chains were read from a single sample in a study of shared clonotypes between healthy human individuals. The table came from immunoSEQ multiplex PCR; TCRdb's copy has only in-frame clones and leaves some out. The data hold hundreds of thousands of clones, with around three quarters observed a single time. Sample: memory CD4+ T cells sorted from blood. The source is a woman in her 30s in good health. Each CDR3 is given with its conserved first and last residue. A D gene is named only where the DNA matches it firmly. Clone size is shown for a subset of rows, as once, few, many or a class of expanded clone.

cdr3_length,j_call,clone_size,d_call,v_call,cdr3_nt,cdr3_aa
16,TRBJ2-2,-,TRBD1,TRBV30,TGTGCCTGGAGCCGGGACAGGGGGCCGAACACCGGGGAGCTGTTTTTT,CAWSRDRGPNTGELFF
15,TRBJ2-5,-,TRBD2,TRBV18,TGTGCCAGCTCGCCGGAACTAGCGGGTATCGAGACCCAGTACTTC,CASSPELAGIETQYF
17,TRBJ2-2,-,-,TRBV13,TGTGCCAGCAGCTTAGGATCTACAGGGCCCGGCACCGGGGAGCTGTTTTTT,CASSLGSTGPGTGELFF
17,TRBJ1-5,-,-,TRBV2,TGTGCCAGCAGCGGGACTTACACAGGGTATAGCAATCAGCCCCAGCATTTT,CASSGTYTGYSNQPQHF
15,TRBJ2-1,-,TRBD2,TRBV2,TGTGCCAGCAGTGAAAGAGCGGGGACCTACAATGAGCAGTTCTTC,CASSERAGTYNEQFF
13,TRBJ2-5,-,-,TRBV13,TGTGCCAGCAGCTTGGGCAGGGCGGAGACCCAGTACTTC,CASSLGRAETQYF
15,TRBJ2-7,-,-,TRBV5-1,TGCGCCAGCAGCTTGGTAGTAGGGGGAGTCAACGAGCAGTACTTC,CASSLVVGGVNEQYF
15,TRBJ2-2,-,TRBD2,TRBV19,TGTGCCAGTAGTATTTGGGGGAGGGCGGGCGGGGAGCTGTTTTTT,CASSIWGRAGGELFF
13,TRBJ2-5,-,TRBD1,TRBV28,TGTGCCAGCAGGCGACAGGGACCCAGGACCCAGTACTTC,CASRRQGPRTQYF
15,TRBJ1-1,-,-,TRBV6-5,TGTGCCAGCCTACCCCCAGGGGTAGGGAACACTGAAGCTTTCTTT,CASLPPGVGNTEAFF
13,TRBJ1-1,-,-,TRBV7-9,TGTGCCAGCAGCTTAGCAATGGGCACTGAAGCTTTCTTT,CASSLAMGTEAFF
14,TRBJ2-1,few,-,TRBV4-2,TGTGCCAGCAGCCTCTTGATTCAGGGGAATGAGCAGTTCTTC,CASSLLIQGNEQFF
16,TRBJ1-5,once,-,TRBV19,TGTGCCAGTAGTATCCCTCGGGGCAGGGGCAATCAGCCCCAGCATTTT,CASSIPRGRGNQPQHF
11,TRBJ2-1,few,-,TRBV5-1,TGCGCCAGCAGCTTAGGGGGTGAGCAGTTCTTC,CASSLGGEQFF
16,TRBJ2-6,-,-,TRBV5-6,TGTGCCAGCAGCTTGGTTGGCGGGGCTGGGGCCAACGTCCTGACTTTC,CASSLVGGAGANVLTF
14,TRBJ2-1,-,TRBD1,TRBV7-8,TGTGCCAGCAGCTTACATGACAGGGGCAATGAGCAGTTCTTC,CASSLHDRGNEQFF
14,TRBJ1-1,-,-,TRBV28,TGTGCCAGCTGTTTAGCCAGCGGGCCCACTGAAGCTTTCTTT,CASCLASGPTEAFF
14,TRBJ1-5,-,TRBD1,TRBV7-2,TGTGCCAGCAGCTACAGCCGGGACAGTCAGCCCCAGCATTTT,CASSYSRDSQPQHF
16,TRBJ2-1,-,-,TRBV19,TGTGCCAGTAGTAAAGGGCCCCAGCGGCCTTACAATGAGCAGTTCTTC,CASSKGPQRPYNEQFF
13,TRBJ1-1,-,-,TRBV19,TGTGCCAGTAGTATAGACAGGTTCGCTGAAGCTTTCTTT,CASSIDRFAEAFF
14,TRBJ2-2,-,TRBD1,TRBV6-5,TGTGCCAGCAGCCTACAGGGGACCACCGGGGAGCTGTTTTTT,CASSLQGTTGELFF
14,TRBJ1-5,-,TRBD1,TRBV18,TGTGCCAGCTCACACGACAGGGAGTATCAGCCCCAGCATTTT,CASSHDREYQPQHF
14,TRBJ2-7,-,-,TRBV1,TGCACCAGCAGACCCCTAGGGAACCTCTACGAGCAGTACTTC,CTSRPLGNLYEQYF
18,TRBJ2-5,once,TRBD2,TRBV5-4,TGTGCCAGCAGCTTAGCGGGAGGGTCCCCCAATCGCCAAGAGACCCAGTACTTC,CASSLAGGSPNRQETQYF
13,TRBJ1-2,-,-,TRBV28,TGTGCCAGCAGTTTCAGTCGTAACTATGGCTACACCTTC,CASSFSRNYGYTF
19,TRBJ2-2,many,TRBD2,TRBV4-1,TGCGCCAGCAGCCAACGGGGCGGGCTAGCGGGAGAGCACACCGGGGAGCTGTTTTTT,CASSQRGGLAGEHTGELFF
17,TRBJ2-7,-,-,TRBV5-1,TGCGCCAGCAGCTTGGGAGACTGGTCGAGTCGCTCCTACGAGCAGTACTTC,CASSLGDWSSRSYEQYF
13,TRBJ2-7,-,TRBD2,TRBV19,TGTGCCAGTAAGCGGACTAGCGCTAGCGAGCAGTACTTC,CASKRTSASEQYF
12,TRBJ1-1,-,-,TRBV6-5,TGTGCCAGCAGTACCCCAGGGTCTGAAGCTTTCTTT,CASSTPGSEAFF
17,TRBJ1-4,-,TRBD1,TRBV4-1,TGCGCCAGCAGCCACCCGGACAGGGGGGCAACTAATGAAAAACTGTTTTTT,CASSHPDRGATNEKLFF